The rows below give T cell receptor beta chains drawn from one sample of a study of shared clonotypes between healthy human individuals. Sequencing was performed with immunoSEQ multiplex PCR; in TCRdb, only in-frame clones are kept and a portion is missing. There are some 1,400,000 clones in the sample; 96% occur only once, and roughly 1.2% lies in the top ten. Material: naive CD4+ T cells sorted from blood. These receptor sequences come from a man aged 25-40 years in good health. CDR3s leave out the opening cysteine and the closing phenylalanine or tryptophan.

V gene: TRBV18
J gene: TRBJ1-5
CDR3 length: 10
CDR3 protein: ASSDGNQPQH

V gene: TRBV7-8
J gene: TRBJ1-1
CDR3 length: 13
CDR3 protein: ASSLDGGRFTEAF

V gene: TRBV18
J gene: TRBJ2-7
CDR3 length: 14
CDR3 protein: ASSANVGTVSYEQY

V gene: TRBV18
J gene: TRBJ2-5
CDR3 length: 11
CDR3 protein: ASLPHPLGTQY

V gene: TRBV5-1
J gene: TRBJ2-1
CDR3 length: 11
CDR3 protein: ASSPLAGNEQF

V gene: TRBV2
J gene: TRBJ1-4
CDR3 length: 12
CDR3 protein: ATAKERTAEKLF

V gene: TRBV6-1
J gene: TRBJ2-1
CDR3 length: 10
CDR3 protein: ASSELYNEQF

V gene: TRBV5-4
J gene: TRBJ2-1
CDR3 length: 7
CDR3 protein: TVYNEQF

V gene: TRBV7-6
J gene: TRBJ2-7
CDR3 length: 15
CDR3 protein: ASSLGTTGATFYEQY

V gene: TRBV7-9
J gene: TRBJ1-1
CDR3 length: 13
CDR3 protein: ASSLAHTQRTEAF

V gene: TRBV6-1
J gene: TRBJ1-5
CDR3 length: 11
CDR3 protein: ASSPADYQPQH

V gene: TRBV28
J gene: TRBJ2-2
CDR3 length: 15
CDR3 protein: ASSSRQGLADTGELF

V gene: TRBV2
J gene: TRBJ2-3
CDR3 length: 12
CDR3 protein: ASSPRISTDTQY

V gene: TRBV9
J gene: TRBJ2-1
CDR3 length: 13
CDR3 protein: ASSVGPPDYNEQF

V gene: TRBV27
J gene: TRBJ2-7
CDR3 length: 13
CDR3 protein: ASTFAGTGGNEQY

V gene: TRBV12-5
J gene: TRBJ2-2
CDR3 length: 10
CDR3 protein: ASGLVSGELF

V gene: TRBV9
J gene: TRBJ2-2
CDR3 length: 15
CDR3 protein: ASSVTSGALNTGELF

V gene: TRBV18
J gene: TRBJ1-1
CDR3 length: 11
CDR3 protein: ASSPDRGPEAF

V gene: TRBV13
J gene: TRBJ1-1
CDR3 length: 10
CDR3 protein: ASSLVDTEAF

V gene: TRBV21-1
J gene: TRBJ2-3
CDR3 length: 14
CDR3 protein: ASSRLAGKSTDTQY

V gene: TRBV30
J gene: TRBJ2-1
CDR3 length: 12
CDR3 protein: AWSTGTSNNEQF

V gene: TRBV2
J gene: TRBJ1-5
CDR3 length: 12
CDR3 protein: ASGSRGLGQPQH

V gene: TRBV4-1
J gene: TRBJ2-2
CDR3 length: 13
CDR3 protein: ASSLGGSVAGELF

V gene: TRBV11-2
J gene: TRBJ2-1
CDR3 length: 13
CDR3 protein: ASSLTGGREVEQF

V gene: TRBV7-9
J gene: TRBJ2-5
CDR3 length: 11
CDR3 protein: ASSEGPKETQY

V gene: TRBV5-1
J gene: TRBJ2-7
CDR3 length: 16
CDR3 protein: ASSWWTSGRDNAYEQY

V gene: TRBV7-9
J gene: TRBJ2-3
CDR3 length: 12
CDR3 protein: ASRASGDTDTQY

V gene: TRBV6-5
J gene: TRBJ2-7
CDR3 length: 12
CDR3 protein: ASSYTTVSYEQY

V gene: TRBV13
J gene: TRBJ2-7
CDR3 length: 10
CDR3 protein: ASSLALYEQY

V gene: TRBV28
J gene: TRBJ1-1
CDR3 length: 10
CDR3 protein: ASSSIGTEAF

V gene: TRBV6-5
J gene: TRBJ2-1
CDR3 length: 12
CDR3 protein: ASSPAVSYNEQF

V gene: TRBV11-2
J gene: TRBJ2-5
CDR3 length: 16
CDR3 protein: ASSFDNRQGARQETQY

V gene: TRBV28
J gene: TRBJ2-3
CDR3 length: 16
CDR3 protein: ASSLWGSGRPFTDTQY

V gene: TRBV29-1
J gene: TRBJ2-3
CDR3 length: 12
CDR3 protein: SVVPAGGTDTQY

V gene: TRBV5-1
J gene: TRBJ1-4
CDR3 length: 13
CDR3 protein: ASSEGTERVEKLF

V gene: TRBV27
J gene: TRBJ2-1
CDR3 length: 13
CDR3 protein: ASSSPGLNYNEQF

V gene: TRBV7-9
J gene: TRBJ2-3
CDR3 length: 16
CDR3 protein: ASSFTLPGQGPTDTQY

V gene: TRBV10-1
J gene: TRBJ2-7
CDR3 length: 12
CDR3 protein: ASSDRGTTYEQY

V gene: TRBV6-5
J gene: TRBJ2-5
CDR3 length: 13
CDR3 protein: ASSLAGGPEETQY

V gene: TRBV7-8
J gene: TRBJ1-4
CDR3 length: 13
CDR3 protein: ASSLGDTGTRKLF

V gene: TRBV7-8
J gene: TRBJ2-7
CDR3 length: 20
CDR3 protein: ASSLVTPLGLAGGRSSYEQY

V gene: TRBV5-1
J gene: TRBJ2-1
CDR3 length: 13
CDR3 protein: ASSLGFDSTNEQF